What follows is one T cell receptor beta chain and its context. The antigen is unknown. The table came from immunoSEQ multiplex PCR; TCRdb's copy has only in-frame clones and leaves some out. Among some 150,000 clones listed, about 81% were seen once. V lost 0 bases to trimming and J lost 6 bases; unmatched junction nucleotides: 5. The CDR3 has 16 amino acids. Germline loops: CDR1 LGHDT, CDR2 YNNKEL (reference sequence). These data come from a study of T cell responses to AZD1222 COVID-19 vaccine. Study-wide findings and caveats: Spike was spanned by vaccine-associated CD4 TCRs, with dominance at 160-218 and 743-854. Repertoires were obtained only post-peak T cell response.

J is TRBJ2-1 and V is TRBV3-1 (or the pseudogene TRBV3-2); 10 nucleotides match TRBD2. The material was peripheral blood, obtained on day 0 of MenACWY control vaccination. This clonotype originated in an adult in good health. CDR3 sequence reads: CASSQDTLAGANEQFF. The CDR3 nucleotides read TGTGCCAGCAGCCAAGATACTCTAGCGGGGGCCAATGAGCAGTTCTTC.